This TCR beta chain was identified in a study of cytomegalovirus exposure and HLA in healthy donors. Findings and limits, study-wide: In a later analysis, HLA-associated beta chains showed higher expansion and lower generation probabilities than comparable chains.

On this clone itself: What it binds is not known.

The CDR3 loop spans 13 amino acids. The germline CDR1 and CDR2 sequences are ENHRY and SYGVKD. Trimming took off 6 bases at V and 6 bases at J, with 14 bases between the two ends. The PCR had 60 Vbeta and 13 Jbeta primers. Measured with immunoSEQ multiplex PCR; TCRdb has only the in-frame clones, and not every one. The table includes 95,000 to 100,000 clones, around 77% detected once. This clonotype originated in a female donor in good health and CMV-seronegative. This rearrangement joins TRBV10-3 to TRBJ1-1, with D unclear. Input material: PBMCs. The CDR3 DNA follows: TGTGCCATCAGCCCCAGAGGGCGGGCTGAAGCTTTCTTT. It is translated as CAISPRGRAEAFF.